Following are 2 T cell receptor beta chains from one sample sequenced in a study of cytomegalovirus exposure and HLA in healthy donors. Both 60 Vbeta primers and 13 Jbeta primers went into the PCR. The repertoire was sequenced with immunoSEQ multiplex PCR; TCRdb's copy has only in-frame clones and lacks some. The sample lists around 88,000 clones; roughly 80% were seen once. The sequenced material came from PBMCs. These receptors all stem from a middle-aged man in good health and CMV-seropositive.

About this clone itself: At one of its ends the junction is not consistent with the germline gene, which may arise from a read error. This chain links TRBV4-1 with TRBJ1-1, with D possibly being TRBD1 (6 bases). The CDR3 totals 14 residues. Germline V gene sequence: CDR1 MGHRA, CDR2 YSYEKL. The CDR3 spells CASSRQVVNTEASF. CDR3 nucleotides: TGCGCCAGCAGCCGACAGGTCGTAAACACTGAAGCTTCCTTT.

This chain joins TRBV28 and TRBJ2-5; 7 bases fit TRBD2. The CDR3 length is 16 residues. Unmatched junction bases numbered 15, after V lost 9 bases and J lost 2 bases. Germline-derived CDR1 and CDR2 are MDHEN and SYDVKM. As DNA, the CDR3 is TGTGCCAGTGTCCCCTTAAGCGGGACCCCACAAGAGACCCAGTACTTC. It codes for CASVPLSGTPQETQYF.